Below are 19 T cell receptor beta chains sequenced from a single sample in a study of blood T cell repertoires in COVID-19. Sequenced by immunoSEQ multiplex PCR; TCRdb stores in-frame clones only, minus some. Among fewer than 400,000 clones, around nine tenths were seen once, and the ten largest hold less than 2%. Sequences were obtained from PBMCs or T cells enriched from blood (not recorded which). The receptors were sampled from a woman in her thirties who had recovered from COVID-19.

The chain has TRBV5-1 and TRBJ2-7; TRBD2 aligns across 14 bases. The germline V gene has CDR1 SGHRS and CDR2 YFSETQ. Unmatched junction bases numbered 7, after V lost 4 bases and J lost 7 bases. CDR3 length: 15 amino acids. The CDR3 coding sequence is TGCGCCAGCAGCCCGGGGACTAGCGGGAGTGGGGAGCAGTACTTC. Translation gives CASSPGTSGSGEQYF. Full variable domain (remainder filled in from reference TRBV5-1 and TRBJ2-7): KAGVTQTPRYLIKTRGQQVTLSCSPISGHRSVSWYQQTPGQGLQFLFEYFSETQRNKGNFPGRFSGRQFSNSRSEMNVSTLELGDSALYLCASSPGTSGSGEQYFGPGTRLTVT.

This chain joins TRBV7-9 and TRBJ1-3, with 8 bases fitting TRBD1. Per germline, CDR1 SEHNR and CDR2 FQNEAQ (reference sequence). Trimming removed 5 bases from V and 2 bases from J; junction bases left unmatched: 5. There are 15 residues in the CDR3. CDR3 loop: CASSETGVPGNTIYF. The CDR3 coding sequence is TGTGCCAGCAGCGAGACAGGGGTCCCTGGAAACACCATATATTTT.

The chain combines TRBV29-1 with TRBJ1-2, with D maybe TRBD1 (6 bases). Trimming shortened V by 2 bases and J by 8 bases, and 24 bases separated the two germline ends. The CDR3 is made up of 16 amino acids. The germline gives CDR1 SQVTM, CDR2 ANQGSEA. The CDR3 DNA sequence: TGCAGCGTTGAATTAGGCCAGGGGCTTATGGTCGGAGGCTACACCTTC. As protein: CSVELGQGLMVGGYTF. Complete variable domain (other parts from reference TRBV29-1 and TRBJ1-2): SAVISQKPSRDICQRGTSLTIQCQVDSQVTMMFWYRQQPGQSLTLIATANQGSEATYESGFVIDKFPISRPNLTFSTLTVSNMSPEDSSIYLCSVELGQGLMVGGYTFGSGTRLTVV.

V is TRBV3-1 (or the pseudogene TRBV3-2) and J is TRBJ2-1; 7 positions agree with TRBD2. Germline loops: CDR1 LGHDT, CDR2 YNNKEL (reference sequence). The CDR3 runs to 13 residues. Trimming cost V 3 bases and J 9 bases; bases outside gene matches: 5. CDR3 in DNA: TGTGCCAGCAGCCATAATCGGGAGGCTGAGCAGTTCTTC. It specifies CASSHNREAEQFF.

The chain has TRBV3-1 (or the pseudogene TRBV3-2) and TRBJ2-1; D perhaps matches TRBD2 (6 bases). V lost 4 bases, J lost 6 bases, and 16 bases lay in between. In germline, CDR1 is LGHDT, CDR2 YNNKEL (reference sequence). This CDR3 is 15 amino acids long. The CDR3 DNA follows: TGTGCCAGCAGCCTAACGTGGCGGGGCGGCAATGAGCAGTTCTTC. Its protein product is CASSLTWRGGNEQFF.

This clone occurred once. The V call is TRBV7-3, the J call TRBJ2-1; TRBD2 aligns across 11 bases. The length of the CDR3 is 16 residues. Germline-derived CDR1 and CDR2 are SGHTA and FQGTGA. Losses at the gene ends were 5 bases for V and 4 bases for J; bases not matched to a gene: 7. CDR3 nucleotide sequence: TGTGCCAGCAGCCTCGTAGCGGGGGGGCTTTACAATGAGCAGTTCTTC. It yields the protein CASSLVAGGLYNEQFF.

V and J are TRBV18 and TRBJ2-1; 7 positions match TRBD2. V lost 6 bases, J lost 4 bases, and 9 bases stayed unmatched. Germline loops: CDR1 KGHSH, CDR2 LQKENI. The CDR3 has 15 residues. For the CDR3, the DNA is TGTGCCAGCTCCCCAGAGGGTAGCGGGTACAATGAGCAGTTCTTC. Its translation: CASSPEGSGYNEQFF.

This clone appeared a single time. The rearrangement links TRBV6-4 to TRBJ2-7; 10 nucleotides align to TRBD2. V lost 5 bases, J lost 5 bases, and 9 bases stayed unmatched. The germline V gene has CDR1 MRHNA and CDR2 SNTAGT. The CDR3 loop spans 15 amino acids. CDR3 in DNA: TGTGCCAGCAGTCCTAGCGGGAGCGGGGTCGACGAGCAGTACTTC. Translated: CASSPSGSGVDEQYF.

The V gene is TRBV7-2, the J gene TRBJ2-7, with 8 positions matching TRBD2. Germline V gene data show CDR1 as SGHTA and CDR2 as FQGNSA. J gave up 2 bases and V 3 bases, and 9 bases lay outside the gene matches. CDR3 size: 16 residues. CDR3 bases: TGTGCCAGCAGCTTCCGGGAGGGGCAGTTCACCTACGAGCAGTACTTC. It codes for CASSFREGQFTYEQYF.

This chain uses TRBV29-1 with TRBJ2-6; 8 nucleotides agree with TRBD1. The CDR3 is 18 amino acids. Germline loops: CDR1 SQVTM, CDR2 ANQGSEA. V dropped 5 bases and J dropped 1; count of bases not matched to a gene: 13. CDR3 in DNA: TGCAGCGTTCAAAGGGTAGGACAGGGTAGGTCTGGGGCCAACGTCCTGACTTTC. This translates into CSVQRVGQGRSGANVLTF.

This clone was seen a handful of times. J is TRBJ2-7 and V is TRBV30, with D unresolved. V dropped 3 bases and J dropped 0 bases, with 9 bases sitting between them. Germline V gene data show CDR1 as GTSNPN and CDR2 as SVGIG (reference sequence). The CDR3 runs 13 residues. CDR3 sequence: CAWRAVASYEQYF. The CDR3 nucleotides are TGTGCCTGGAGAGCAGTAGCCTCCTACGAGCAGTACTTC.

The genes are TRBV7-3 and TRBJ2-1; tentative D call: TRBD2 (6 bases). V was trimmed by 1 base and J by 4 bases, leaving 8 bases between them. This CDR3 has 14 residues. Germline CDR1 and CDR2: SGHTA and FQGTGA. In DNA form, the CDR3 reads TGTGCCAGCAGCTTAAGTGGAGGGTACAATGAGCAGTTCTTC. Its protein product is CASSLSGGYNEQFF.

V gene TRBV4-3 combines with J gene TRBJ2-3; 8 nucleotides match TRBD1. Germline values: CDR1 LGHNA, CDR2 YSLEER. J was trimmed by 0 bases and V by 3 bases; bases with no gene match: 5. CDR3 length: 16 residues. The CDR3 sequence: CASSQGQGASTDTQYF. The CDR3 coding sequence is TGCGCCAGCAGCCAGGGTCAGGGGGCTAGCACAGATACGCAGTATTTT.

This clone was found once. CDR3 region: CSAQQGVKAFF. CDR3 sequence (DNA): TGCAGTGCCCAGCAGGGGGTAAAAGCTTTCTTT. This sequence joins TRBV20-1 and TRBJ1-1; the match to TRBD1 covers 7 bases. The CDR3 totals 11 residues. The V gene end was trimmed by 6 bases and the J gene end by 9 bases; junction bases not matched to a gene: 7. CDR1 and CDR2 from the germline V gene are DFQATT and SNEGSKA (reference sequence).

The chain links TRBV5-1 to TRBJ2-7; D perhaps matches TRBD1 (6 bases). The germline CDR1 and CDR2 sequences are SGHRS and YFSETQ. The V and J ends lost 0 bases and 4 bases respectively, with 11 bases between them. CDR3 size: 14 residues. DNA for the CDR3: TGCGCCAGCAGCTTGGGGGGGCTTCGGTACGAGCAGTACTTC. As protein: CASSLGGLRYEQYF.

V usage is TRBV30 and J usage is TRBJ1-2, with D possibly being TRBD1 (6 bases). V lost 3 bases and J lost 6, with 14 bases in between. This CDR3 is built from 13 residues. CDR1 is GTSNPN and CDR2 is SVGIG in the germline V gene (reference sequence). CDR3 coding DNA: TGTGCCTGGAGCCGGGGGGCGGACAATGGCTACACCTTC. It specifies CAWSRGADNGYTF.

The V gene is TRBV29-1, the J gene TRBJ1-1, with D perhaps matching TRBD1 (5 bases). Germline V CDR1 and CDR2: SQVTM, ANQGSEA. CDR3 size: 14 residues. V was shortened by 3 bases and J by 1 base, with 12 bases between the two germline ends. The CDR3 reads CSVEGGLANTEAFF. The CDR3 DNA reads as TGCAGCGTTGAGGGGGGGTTGGCGAACACTGAAGCTTTCTTT.

The chain employs TRBV4-1 and TRBJ2-7; a possible D gene is TRBD2 (6 bases). CDR1 and CDR2 (germline): MGHRA, YSYEKL. V lost 1 base and J lost 0, with 13 bases in between. This CDR3 has 16 residues. The CDR3 DNA reads as TGCGCCAGCAGCCAAGCGATTAGCGGACTCTCCTACGAGCAGTACTTC. Protein: CASSQAISGLSYEQYF.

The V and J genes are TRBV28 and TRBJ2-3; TRBD2 aligns across 14 bases. The CDR3 sequence is 19 residues long. The germline V gene encodes CDR1 MDHEN and CDR2 SYDVKM. The trim removed 2 bases at V and 3 bases at J, leaving 10 bases unmatched. CDR3 region: CASSLLFVTSGGATDTQYF. The CDR3 DNA sequence: TGTGCCAGCAGTTTACTCTTTGTGACTAGCGGGGGGGCTACAGATACGCAGTATTTT.